The 3 T cell receptor beta chains below come from one sample, sequenced in a study of blood T cells in healthy people across ages. With a J-beta primer mix and a sample-barcoded 5' primer, a second PCR ran 7 to 11 cycles. TCRdb re-called the 5' RACE reads with MiXCR, one entry per CDR3 protein. The sample lists hundreds of thousands of distinct CDR3 sequences; 20% to 30% were seen once. In addition, the sample was reused for a study of T cells of mothers and their children.

The sample was blood. These receptors all come from a boy under 18 in good health.

The V and J genes are TRBV5-4 and TRBJ2-5; 8 positions agree with TRBD2. The V segment lost 4 bases and the J segment 3 bases; nucleotides outside the gene matches: 11. CDR3 length equals 16 residues. CDR1 SGHNT and CDR2 YYREEE come from the germline V gene (reference sequence). The chain's CDR3 is CASSQYSGVTEETQYF. The CDR3 DNA is TGTGCCAGCAGCCAATATAGCGGGGTAACAGAAGAGACCCAGTACTTC.

In its sample, this clonotype was seen a few times. The junction does not match germline at one end; this may be a read error. This chain links TRBV28 with TRBJ1-4; D possibly corresponds to TRBD1 (6 bases). The CDR3 is made up of 15 amino acids. The V gene's germline CDR1 is MDHEN and CDR2 SYDVKM. The CDR3: CASTMPDRSNEKPFF. DNA of the CDR3: TGTGCCAGCACCATGCCGGACAGATCTAATGAAAAACCGTTTTTT.

V usage is TRBV6-1 and J usage is TRBJ1-5; D unclear. Between the trimmed V and J ends, which lost 4 bases and 3 bases, there was a span of 7 bases. The CDR3 is 13 residues long. The germline CDR1 and CDR2 sequences are MNHNS and SASEGT. The CDR3 loop reads CASSGGLNQPQHF. The CDR3 region has the DNA TGTGCCAGCAGTGGAGGGCTCAATCAGCCCCAGCATTTT.